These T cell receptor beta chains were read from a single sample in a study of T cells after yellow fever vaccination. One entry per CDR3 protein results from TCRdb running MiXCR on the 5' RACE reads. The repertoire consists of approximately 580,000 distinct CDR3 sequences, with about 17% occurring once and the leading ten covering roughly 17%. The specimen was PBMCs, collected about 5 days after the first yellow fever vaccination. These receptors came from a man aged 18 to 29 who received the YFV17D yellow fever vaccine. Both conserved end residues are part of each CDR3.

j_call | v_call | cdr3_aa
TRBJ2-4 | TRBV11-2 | CASSLDPPGPRGDQYF
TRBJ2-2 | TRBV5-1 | CASSHDRGAGELFF
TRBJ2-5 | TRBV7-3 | CASSPGQEETQYF
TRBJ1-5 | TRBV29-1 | CSVAFGGGNQPQHF
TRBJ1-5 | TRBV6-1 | CASSKGSNQPQHF
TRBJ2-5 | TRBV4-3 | CASSRGQGAWETQYF
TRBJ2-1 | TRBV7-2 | CASRRELGEQFF
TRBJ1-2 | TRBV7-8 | CASSSGTAYGYTF
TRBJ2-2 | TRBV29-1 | CSAFSGAGELFF
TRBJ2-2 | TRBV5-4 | CASSFGYQGELFF
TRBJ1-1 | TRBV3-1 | CASSQFGTDDEAFF
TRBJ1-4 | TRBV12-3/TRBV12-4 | CASSLGGASRKLFF
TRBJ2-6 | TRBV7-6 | CASSPPPRPDVGTGADVLTF
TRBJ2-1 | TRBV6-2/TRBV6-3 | CASSKRGAHNEQFF
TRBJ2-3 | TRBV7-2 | CASKLAGATDTQYF
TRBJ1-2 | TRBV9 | CASSVVSGGYYGYTF
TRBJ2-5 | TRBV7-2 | CASSRGGLAGLETQYF
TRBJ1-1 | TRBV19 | CASSPWDRGYTEAFF
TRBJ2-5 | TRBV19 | CASSPGGTSGGQETQYF
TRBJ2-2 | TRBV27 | CASSSRVGRGQDGELFF
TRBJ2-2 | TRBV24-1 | CATSDWTSIVSGGELFF
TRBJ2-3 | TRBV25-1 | CASSETSGGHTDTQYF
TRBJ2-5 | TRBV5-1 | CASSLVRGHSIQETQYF
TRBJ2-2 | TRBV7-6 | CASSLFGKNTGELFF
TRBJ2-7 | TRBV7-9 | CASSLVGDAYEQYF
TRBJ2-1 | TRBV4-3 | CASSQDLLGGSYNEQFF
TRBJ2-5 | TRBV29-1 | CSVLPLLAGEETQYF
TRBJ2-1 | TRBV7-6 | CASSSLYGNEQFF
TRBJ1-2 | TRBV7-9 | CASSVGTGYYGYTF
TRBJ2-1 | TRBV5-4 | CASSLMGGYEQFF
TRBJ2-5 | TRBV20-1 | CSGGTAQEEETQYF
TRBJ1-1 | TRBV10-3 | CAIKLDPNTEAFF
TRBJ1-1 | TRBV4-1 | CASSLEQGRNTEAFF
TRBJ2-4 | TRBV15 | CATSRGDALQSKNIQYF
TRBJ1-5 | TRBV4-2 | CASSQGVALPNQPQHF
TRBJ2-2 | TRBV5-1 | CASSLITGPGELFF
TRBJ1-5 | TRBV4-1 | CASSSRDKGNQPQHF
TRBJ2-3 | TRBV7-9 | CASSLTWTEYSTDTQYF
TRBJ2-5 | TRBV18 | CASSWTGAQETQYF
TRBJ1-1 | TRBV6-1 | CASSPPLGGTEAFF
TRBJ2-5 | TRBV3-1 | CASSQTMTETQYF